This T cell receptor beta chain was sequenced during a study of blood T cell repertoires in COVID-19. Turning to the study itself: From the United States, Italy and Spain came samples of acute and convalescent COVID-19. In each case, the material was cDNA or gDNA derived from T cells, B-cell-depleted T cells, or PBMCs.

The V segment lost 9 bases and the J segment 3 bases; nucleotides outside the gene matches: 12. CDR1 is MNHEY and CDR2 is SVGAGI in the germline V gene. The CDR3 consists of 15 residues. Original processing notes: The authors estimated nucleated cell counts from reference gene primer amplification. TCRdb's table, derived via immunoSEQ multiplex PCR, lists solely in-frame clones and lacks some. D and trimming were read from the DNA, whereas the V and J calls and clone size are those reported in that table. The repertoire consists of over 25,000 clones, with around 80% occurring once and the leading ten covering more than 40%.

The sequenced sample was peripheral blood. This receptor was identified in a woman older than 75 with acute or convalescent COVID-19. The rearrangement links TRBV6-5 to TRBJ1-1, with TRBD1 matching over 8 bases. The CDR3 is CASRLSDRVDTEAFF. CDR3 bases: TGTGCCAGTAGACTATCGGACAGGGTGGACACTGAAGCTTTCTTT.